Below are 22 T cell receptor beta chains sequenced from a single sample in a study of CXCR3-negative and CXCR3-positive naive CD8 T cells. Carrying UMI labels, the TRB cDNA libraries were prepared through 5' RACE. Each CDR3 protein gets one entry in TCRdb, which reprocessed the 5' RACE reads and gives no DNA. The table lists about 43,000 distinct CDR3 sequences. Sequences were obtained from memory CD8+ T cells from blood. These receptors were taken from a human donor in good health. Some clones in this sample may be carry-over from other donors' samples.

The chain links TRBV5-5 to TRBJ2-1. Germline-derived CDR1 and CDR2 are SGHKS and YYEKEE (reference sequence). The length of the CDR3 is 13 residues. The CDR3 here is CASSFRPQNEQFF.

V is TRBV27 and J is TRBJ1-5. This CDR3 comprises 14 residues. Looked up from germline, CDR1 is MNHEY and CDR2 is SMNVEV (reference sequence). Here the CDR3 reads CASSLAGNNQPQHF.

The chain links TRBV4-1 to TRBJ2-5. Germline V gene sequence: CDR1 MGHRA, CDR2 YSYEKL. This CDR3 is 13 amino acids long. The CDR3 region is CASSQVYQETQYF.

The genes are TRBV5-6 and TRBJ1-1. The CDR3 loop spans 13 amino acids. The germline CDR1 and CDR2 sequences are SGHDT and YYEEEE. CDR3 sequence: CASSLGPTTEAFF.

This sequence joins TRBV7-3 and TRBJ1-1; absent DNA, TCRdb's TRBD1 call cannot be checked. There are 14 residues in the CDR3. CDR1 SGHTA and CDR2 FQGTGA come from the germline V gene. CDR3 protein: CASSFGSGTTEAFF.

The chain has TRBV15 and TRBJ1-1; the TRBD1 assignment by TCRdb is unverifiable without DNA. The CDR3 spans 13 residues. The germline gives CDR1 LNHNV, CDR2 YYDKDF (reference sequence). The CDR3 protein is CATSTDRGTEAFF.

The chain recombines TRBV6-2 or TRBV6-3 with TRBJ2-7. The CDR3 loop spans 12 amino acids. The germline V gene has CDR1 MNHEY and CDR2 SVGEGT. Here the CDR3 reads CASSQISYEQYF.

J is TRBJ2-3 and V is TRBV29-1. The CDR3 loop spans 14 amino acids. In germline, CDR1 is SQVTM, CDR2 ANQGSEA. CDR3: CSAAPVRIADTQYF.

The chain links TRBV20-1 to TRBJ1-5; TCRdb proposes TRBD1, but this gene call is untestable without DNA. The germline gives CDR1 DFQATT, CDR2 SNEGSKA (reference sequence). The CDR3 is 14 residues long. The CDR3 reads CSARSWDRGRPQHF.

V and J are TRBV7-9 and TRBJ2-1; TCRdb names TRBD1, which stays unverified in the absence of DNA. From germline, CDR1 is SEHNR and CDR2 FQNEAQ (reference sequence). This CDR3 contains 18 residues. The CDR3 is CASSLGSSGDRGYNEQFF.

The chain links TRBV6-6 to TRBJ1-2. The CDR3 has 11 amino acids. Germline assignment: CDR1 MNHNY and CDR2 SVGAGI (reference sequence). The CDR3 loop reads CASSYSSGYTF.

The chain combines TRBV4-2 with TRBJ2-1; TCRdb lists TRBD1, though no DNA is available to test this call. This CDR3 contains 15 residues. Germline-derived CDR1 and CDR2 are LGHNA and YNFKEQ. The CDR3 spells CASSQDPAGYNEQFF.

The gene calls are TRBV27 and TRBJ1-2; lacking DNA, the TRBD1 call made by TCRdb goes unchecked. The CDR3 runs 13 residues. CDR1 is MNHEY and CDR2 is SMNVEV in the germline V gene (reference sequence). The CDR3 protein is CASSFGQGSGYTF.

The CDR3: CASSLVPGVPDTQYF. The chain uses TRBV11-2 and TRBJ2-3; the D call from TCRdb, TRBD1, cannot be confirmed without DNA. The CDR3 totals 15 residues. Germline V CDR1 and CDR2: SGHAT, FQNNGV. Full variable domain (remainder filled in from reference TRBV11-2 and TRBJ2-3): EAGVAQSPRYKIIEKRQSVAFWCNPISGHATLYWYQQILGQGPKLLIQFQNNGVVDDSQLPKDRFSAERLKGVDSTLKIQPAKLEDSAVYLCASSLVPGVPDTQYFGPGTRLTVL.

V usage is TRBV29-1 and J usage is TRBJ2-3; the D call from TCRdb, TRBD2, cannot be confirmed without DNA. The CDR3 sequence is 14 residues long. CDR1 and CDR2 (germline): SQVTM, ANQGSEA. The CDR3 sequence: CSVVSGDSTDTQYF.

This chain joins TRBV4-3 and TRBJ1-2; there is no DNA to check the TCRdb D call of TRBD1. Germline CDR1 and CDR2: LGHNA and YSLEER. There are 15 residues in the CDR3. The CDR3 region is CASSQDWGVDYGYTF.

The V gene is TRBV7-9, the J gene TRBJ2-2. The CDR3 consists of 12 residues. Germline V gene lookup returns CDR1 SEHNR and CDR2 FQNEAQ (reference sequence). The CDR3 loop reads CASSFVTGELFF.

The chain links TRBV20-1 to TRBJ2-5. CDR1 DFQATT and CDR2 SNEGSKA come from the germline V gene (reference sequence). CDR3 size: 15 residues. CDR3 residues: CSASTTTDILETQYF.

The CDR3 loop reads CASSRNTYTEAFF. V is TRBV7-3 and J is TRBJ1-1. Germline CDR1 is SGHTA and CDR2 is FQGTGA. This CDR3 spans 13 amino acids.

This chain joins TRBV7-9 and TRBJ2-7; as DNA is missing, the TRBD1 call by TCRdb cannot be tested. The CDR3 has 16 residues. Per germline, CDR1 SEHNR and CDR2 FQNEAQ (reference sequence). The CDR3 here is CASSFVGTGGAYEQYF.

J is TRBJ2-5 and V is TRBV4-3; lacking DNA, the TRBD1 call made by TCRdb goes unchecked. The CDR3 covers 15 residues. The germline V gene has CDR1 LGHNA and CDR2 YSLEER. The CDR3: CASSQEATRGETQYF.

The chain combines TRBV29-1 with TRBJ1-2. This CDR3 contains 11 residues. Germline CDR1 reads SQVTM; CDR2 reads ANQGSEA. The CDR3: CSVESLGGYTF.